Listed here is a single T cell receptor beta chain. Its antigen is undetermined. Assay used: immunoSEQ multiplex PCR; TCRdb lists only in-frame clones, some missing. The table includes 400,000 to 450,000 clones, more than 80% detected once. Deletions cut 2 bases from V and 4 bases from J, with 9 bases between. Germline values: CDR1 LNHNV, CDR2 YYDKDF (reference sequence). The CDR3 covers 14 residues. This record comes from a study of Ad26.COV2.S vaccination and SARS-CoV-2 variants. Overall study results and limits: Vaccinees reportedly had broad spike-specific CD8+ and CD4+ T cell responses.

Treatment: 15 to 20 received Ad26.COV2.S at low or high dose, single or two shots; about 5 received placebo; per-sample allocation not given. Material that was analyzed had been drawn on day 63 after the first vaccine or placebo injection. This clonotype originated in a person aged 18-65 years who received the Ad26.COV2.S COVID-19 vaccine or a placebo. The sequenced sample was peripheral blood, obtained in a trial of Ad26.COV2.S vaccine versus placebo. The chain links TRBV15 to TRBJ1-3; no firm D call. For the CDR3, the DNA is TGTGCCACCAGCAGAAGGACGTCGGGAAACACCATATATTTT. Translation gives CATSRRTSGNTIYF.